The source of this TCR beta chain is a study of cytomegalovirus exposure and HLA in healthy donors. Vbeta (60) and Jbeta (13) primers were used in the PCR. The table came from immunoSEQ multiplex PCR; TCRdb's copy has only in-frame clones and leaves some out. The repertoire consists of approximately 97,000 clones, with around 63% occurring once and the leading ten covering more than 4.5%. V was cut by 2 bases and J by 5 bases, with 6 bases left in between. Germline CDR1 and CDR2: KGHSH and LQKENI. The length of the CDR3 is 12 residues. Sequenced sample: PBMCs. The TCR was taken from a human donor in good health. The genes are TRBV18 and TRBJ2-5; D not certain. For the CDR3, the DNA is TGTGCCAGCTCACCAGCGAGGGAGACCCAGTACTTC. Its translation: CASSPARETQYF.